The rows below give T cell receptor beta chains drawn from one sample of a study of T cell changes during pregnancy in multiple sclerosis. TCRdb keeps only in-frame clones here, not all; method: immunoSEQ multiplex PCR. The sample holds approximately 100,000 clones; 90% to 95% are singletons and the top ten take over 0.7%. The sample in question was peripheral blood, obtained before pregnancy. These receptors all come from a female donor with multiple sclerosis, enrolled in a pregnancy study. Both conserved end residues are part of each CDR3. Fields, in order: clone size, J gene, V gene, D gene, CDR3 DNA, CDR3 protein. D genes are given only for firm matches. Not all rows give a size; the values are once, few, many and, for expanded clones, a class.

>once|TRBJ1-4|TRBV6-6|NA
TGTGCCAGCAGGGAAACAGGGTCTACTAATGAAAAACTGTTTTTT
CASRETGSTNEKLFF
>few|TRBJ2-2|TRBV11-3|TRBD2
TGTGCCAGCAGCTTACAGGGACTAGTAAGCACCGGGGAGCTGTTTTTT
CASSLQGLVSTGELFF
>few|TRBJ1-5|TRBV19|TRBD1
TGTGCCAGTAGTAGGGACAGGGATCATCAGCCCCAGCATTTT
CASSRDRDHQPQHF
>NA|TRBJ2-3|TRBV13|TRBD1
TGTGCCAGCAGAAGCGGGACAGGGGGGCCAGATACGCAGTATTTT
CASRSGTGGPDTQYF
>NA|TRBJ1-2|TRBV7-8|TRBD1
TGTGCCAGCAGCCTGACGGGACAGGGTACCGACTATGGCTACACCTTC
CASSLTGQGTDYGYTF
>NA|TRBJ1-5|TRBV6-5|NA
TGTGCCAGCAGTCCCCAGTATAGGGGTCAGCCCCAGCATTTT
CASSPQYRGQPQHF
>NA|TRBJ1-2|TRBV4-1|NA
TGCGCCAGCAGCCAGCAGGGGTCGGACTATGGCTACACCTTC
CASSQQGSDYGYTF
>NA|TRBJ2-3|TRBV11-2|NA
TGTGCCAGCAGCCCCCTGAGGGAGTTCGCGGGTACGCAGTATTTT
CASSPLREFAGTQYF
>NA|TRBJ2-3|TRBV9|NA
TGTGCCAGCGGGGCGGCAAATACGCAGTATTTT
CASGAANTQYF
>NA|TRBJ2-7|TRBV5-1|TRBD1
TGCGCCAGCAGCTTCAGACAGGGATCCTACGAGCAGTACTTC
CASSFRQGSYEQYF
>NA|TRBJ1-5|TRBV4-3|NA
TGCGCCAGCAGCCAAGACGGGGGGGCTAGACAGCCCCAGCATTTT
CASSQDGGARQPQHF
>NA|TRBJ1-5|TRBV27|TRBD1
TGTGCCAGCGCACAACAGGGGGGCGCGAATATTCAGCCCCAGCATTTT
CASAQQGGANIQPQHF
>NA|TRBJ1-4|TRBV6-5|NA
TGTGCCAGCAAGGGGGTAGGAGAAGAAAAACTGTTTTTT
CASKGVGEEKLFF
>NA|TRBJ2-3|TRBV28|TRBD2
TGTGCCAGCAGTTCCGACCGACTAGCGGATACGCAGTATTTT
CASSSDRLADTQYF
>NA|TRBJ2-3|TRBV6-1|NA
TGTGCCAGCAGGGGGAGCGGACTCGGAACAGATACGCAGTATTTT
CASRGSGLGTDTQYF
>NA|TRBJ1-4|TRBV2|NA
TGTGCCAGCAGTCTTCGGGGGGGCGCGGGCAATAGGAATGAAAAACTGTTTTTT
CASSLRGGAGNRNEKLFF
>NA|TRBJ2-1|TRBV27|NA
TGTGCCAGCAGTTTACGGAGTCACAATGAGCAGTTCTTC
CASSLRSHNEQFF
>NA|TRBJ1-3|TRBV7-2|NA
TGTGCCAGCAGTCTCAGGGGCCCGTCTGGAAACACCATATATTTT
CASSLRGPSGNTIYF
>NA|TRBJ1-1|TRBV11-2|NA
TGTGCCAGCAGCTTAGATCCAGTTTCTGAAGCTTTCTTT
CASSLDPVSEAFF
>NA|TRBJ1-4|TRBV5-1|NA
TGCGCCAGCAGCTTGGCGGGAACAGGGTACGATGAAAAACTGTTTTTT
CASSLAGTGYDEKLFF
>NA|TRBJ2-1|TRBV7-9|NA
TGTGCCAGCAGCTTAGGGGGAGTGGGGCAGTTCTTC
CASSLGGVGQFF
>NA|TRBJ1-5|TRBV19|NA
TGTGCCAGTAGTATGGGAGGCGGGGGCTGGGGCAATCAGCCCCAGCATTTT
CASSMGGGGWGNQPQHF
>NA|TRBJ2-1|TRBV19|TRBD2
TGTGCCAGTGGACTAGCGGGAGCGGGCAATGAGCAGTTCTTC
CASGLAGAGNEQFF
>NA|TRBJ2-3|TRBV4-1|TRBD2
TGCGCCAGCAGCCACTCGATAGCGGGAGGCACAGATACGCAGTATTTT
CASSHSIAGGTDTQYF
>NA|TRBJ1-1|TRBV2|NA
TGTGCCAGCCCTCAAACCGGGAACACTGAAGCTTTCTTT
CASPQTGNTEAFF
>NA|TRBJ1-1|TRBV28|NA
TGTGCCAGCAGTTTATCAAACACTGAAGCTTTCTTT
CASSLSNTEAFF
>NA|TRBJ1-2|TRBV19|TRBD1
TGTGCCAGTAGGGGGACAGGGGACCGCTATGGCTACACCTTC
CASRGTGDRYGYTF
>NA|TRBJ2-6|TRBV21-1|NA
TGTGCCAGCAGCAAAGAGAAGTATATCAGGGCTGGGGCCAACGTCCTGACTTTC
CASSKEKYIRAGANVLTF
>NA|TRBJ2-5|TRBV29-1|NA
TGCAGCGTGAGGGGGTGGGAAGGGACCCAGTACTTC
CSVRGWEGTQYF